This T cell receptor beta chain was sequenced for a study of shared clonotypes between healthy human individuals. Some clones are missing from TCRdb's copy, which holds only in-frame ones; the method was immunoSEQ multiplex PCR. The sample includes about a million clones, around four fifths seen only once; the top ten take 1.2% to 1.5%. Unmatched junction bases numbered 2, after V lost 2 bases and J lost 9 bases. The CDR3 has 12 amino acids. Germline V CDR1 and CDR2: SGDLS, YYNGEE. The rearrangement joins TRBV9 to TRBJ2-3, with 8 bases matching TRBD2. The sequenced sample was memory CD4+ T cells sorted from blood. The subset: CD45RA-negative fraction. This receptor was identified in a man in his late teens or twenties in good health. CDR3 loop: CASSVGTRTQYF. CDR3 nucleotides: TGTGCCAGCAGCGTGGGGACTAGAACGCAGTATTTT.